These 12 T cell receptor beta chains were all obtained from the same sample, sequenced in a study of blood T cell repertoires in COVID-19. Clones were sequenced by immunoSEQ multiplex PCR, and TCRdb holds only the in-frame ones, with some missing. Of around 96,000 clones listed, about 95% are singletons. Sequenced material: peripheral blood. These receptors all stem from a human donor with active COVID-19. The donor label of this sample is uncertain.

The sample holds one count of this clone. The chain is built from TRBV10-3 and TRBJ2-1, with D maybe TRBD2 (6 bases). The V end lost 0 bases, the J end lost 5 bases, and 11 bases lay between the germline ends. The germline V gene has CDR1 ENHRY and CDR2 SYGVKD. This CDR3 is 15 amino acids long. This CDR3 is CAISESRRGDNEQFF. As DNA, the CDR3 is TGTGCCATCAGTGAGTCTAGGCGGGGAGACAATGAGCAGTTCTTC.

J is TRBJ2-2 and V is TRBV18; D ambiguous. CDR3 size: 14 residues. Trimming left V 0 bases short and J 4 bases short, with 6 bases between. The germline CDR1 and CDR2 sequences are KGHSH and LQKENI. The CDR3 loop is CASSPPSLTGELFF. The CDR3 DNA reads TGTGCCAGCTCACCACCATCCCTCACCGGGGAGCTGTTTTTT.

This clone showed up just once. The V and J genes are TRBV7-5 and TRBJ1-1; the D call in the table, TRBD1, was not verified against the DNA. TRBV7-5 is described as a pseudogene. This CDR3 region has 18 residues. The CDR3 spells CARSLEVDRKGGGTEAFF. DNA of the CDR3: TGTGCCAGAAGCTTAGAGGTCGACCGCAAAGGGGGTGGCACTGAAGCTTTCTTT.

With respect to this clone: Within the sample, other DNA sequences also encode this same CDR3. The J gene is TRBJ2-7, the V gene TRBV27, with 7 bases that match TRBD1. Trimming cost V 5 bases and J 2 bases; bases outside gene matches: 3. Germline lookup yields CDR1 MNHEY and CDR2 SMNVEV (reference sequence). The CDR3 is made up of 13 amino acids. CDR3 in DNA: TGTGCCAGCAGTCCAGGACAGGCCTACGAGCAGTACTTC. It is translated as CASSPGQAYEQYF.

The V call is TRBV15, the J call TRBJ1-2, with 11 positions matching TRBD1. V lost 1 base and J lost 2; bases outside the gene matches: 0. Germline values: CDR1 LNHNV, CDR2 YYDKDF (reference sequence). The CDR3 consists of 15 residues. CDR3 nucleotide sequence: TGTGCCACCAGCAGAGGGGACAGGGGGAACTATGGCTACACCTTC. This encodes CATSRGDRGNYGYTF.

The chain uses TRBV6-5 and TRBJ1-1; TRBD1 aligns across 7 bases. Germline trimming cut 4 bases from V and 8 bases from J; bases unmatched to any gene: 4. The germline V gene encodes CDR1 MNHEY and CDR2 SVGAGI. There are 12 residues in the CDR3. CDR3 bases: TGTGCCAGCAGTTCCCCAGGGGGAGAAGCTTTCTTT. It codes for CASSSPGGEAFF.

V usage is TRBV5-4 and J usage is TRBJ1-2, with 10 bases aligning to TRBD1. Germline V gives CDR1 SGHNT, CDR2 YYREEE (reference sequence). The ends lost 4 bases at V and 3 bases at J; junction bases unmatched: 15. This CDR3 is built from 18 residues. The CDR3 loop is CASSPGGYYGTGDYGYTF. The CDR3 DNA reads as TGTGCCAGCAGCCCAGGGGGGTATTACGGGACAGGGGACTATGGCTACACCTTC. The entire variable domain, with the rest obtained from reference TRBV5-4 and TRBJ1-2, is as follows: ETGVTQSPTHLIKTRGQQVTLRCSSQSGHNTVSWYQQALGQGPQFIFQYYREEENGRGNFPPRFSGLQFPNYSSELNVNALELDDSALYLCASSPGGYYGTGDYGYTFGSGTRLTVV.

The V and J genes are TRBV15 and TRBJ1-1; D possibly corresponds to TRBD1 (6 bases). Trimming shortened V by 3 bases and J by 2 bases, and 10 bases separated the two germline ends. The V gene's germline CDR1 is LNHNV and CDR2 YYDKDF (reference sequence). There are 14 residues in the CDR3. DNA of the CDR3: TGTGCCACCAGCAGCGGACAGAAAAACACTGAAGCTTTCTTT. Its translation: CATSSGQKNTEAFF.

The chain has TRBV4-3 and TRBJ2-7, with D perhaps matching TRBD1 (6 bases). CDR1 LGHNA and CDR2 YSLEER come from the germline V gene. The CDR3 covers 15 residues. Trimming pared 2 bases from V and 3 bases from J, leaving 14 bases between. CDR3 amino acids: CASSQTDSPLYEQYF. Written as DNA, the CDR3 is TGCGCCAGCAGCCAAACGGACAGCCCCCTCTACGAGCAGTACTTC.

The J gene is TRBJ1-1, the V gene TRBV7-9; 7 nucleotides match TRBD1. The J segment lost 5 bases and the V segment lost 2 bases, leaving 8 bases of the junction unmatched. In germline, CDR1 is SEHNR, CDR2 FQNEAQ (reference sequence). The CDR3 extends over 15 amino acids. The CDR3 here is CASSLQDRMGTEAFF. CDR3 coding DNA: TGTGCCAGCAGCTTACAGGACAGGATGGGGACTGAAGCTTTCTTT.

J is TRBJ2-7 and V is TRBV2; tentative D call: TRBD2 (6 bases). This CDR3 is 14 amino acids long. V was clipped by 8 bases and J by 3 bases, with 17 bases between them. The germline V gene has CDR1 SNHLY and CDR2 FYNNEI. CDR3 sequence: CASLRDGGIYEQYF. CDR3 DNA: TGTGCCAGCCTCCGGGACGGAGGGATCTACGAGCAGTACTTC.

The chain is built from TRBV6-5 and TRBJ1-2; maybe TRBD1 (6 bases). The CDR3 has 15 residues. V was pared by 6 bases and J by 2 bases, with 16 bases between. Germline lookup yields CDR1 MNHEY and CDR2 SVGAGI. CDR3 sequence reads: CASRDLDSPNYGYTF. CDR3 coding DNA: TGTGCCAGCAGGGACTTGGACAGTCCCAACTATGGCTACACCTTC.